This T cell receptor (beta chain) was captured in a study of cytomegalovirus exposure and HLA in healthy donors. Germline assignment: CDR1 MRHNA and CDR2 SNTAGT. V shed 3 bases and J 1 base; nucleotides not matched to a gene: 5. This CDR3 has 15 amino acids. Ten or more counts support this clone. It was with 60 Vbeta and 13 Jbeta primers that the PCR ran. Repertoires were generated with immunoSEQ multiplex PCR, while TCRdb's copy carries only in-frame clones and drops some. The sample has 150,000 to 200,000 clones; under 75% are singletons. The sample consisted of PBMCs. The sequence came from a man aged 35 to 55 in good health and CMV-seropositive. This chain uses TRBV6-4 with TRBJ2-5; 7 bases are a match to TRBD2. The CDR3: CASSEGAGSQETQYF. CDR3 nucleotides: TGTGCCAGCAGTGAGGGAGCGGGGAGCCAAGAGACCCAGTACTTC.